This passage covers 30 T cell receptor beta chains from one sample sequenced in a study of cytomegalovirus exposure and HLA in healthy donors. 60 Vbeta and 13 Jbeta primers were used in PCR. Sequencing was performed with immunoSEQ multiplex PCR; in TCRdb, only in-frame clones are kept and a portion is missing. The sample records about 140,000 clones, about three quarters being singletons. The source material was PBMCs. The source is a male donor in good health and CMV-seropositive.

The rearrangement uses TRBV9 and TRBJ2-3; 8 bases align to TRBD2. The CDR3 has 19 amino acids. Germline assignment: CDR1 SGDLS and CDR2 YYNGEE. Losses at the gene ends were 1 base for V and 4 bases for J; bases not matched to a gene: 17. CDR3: CASSVTPWWVSGGPDTQYF. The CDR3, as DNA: TGTGCCAGCAGCGTAACCCCCTGGTGGGTGTCGGGAGGGCCAGATACGCAGTATTTT.

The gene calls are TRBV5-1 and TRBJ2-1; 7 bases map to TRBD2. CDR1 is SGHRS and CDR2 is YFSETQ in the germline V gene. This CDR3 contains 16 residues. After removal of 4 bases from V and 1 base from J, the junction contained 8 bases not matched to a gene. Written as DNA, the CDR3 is TGCGCCAGCAGCGTAGGTACCGGGAGGTCCTACAATGAGCAGTTCTTC. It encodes CASSVGTGRSYNEQFF.

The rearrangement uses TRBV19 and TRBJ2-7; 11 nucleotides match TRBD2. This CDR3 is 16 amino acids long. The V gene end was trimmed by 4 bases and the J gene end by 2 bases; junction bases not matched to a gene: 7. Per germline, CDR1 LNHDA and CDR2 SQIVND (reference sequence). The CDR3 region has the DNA TGTGCCAGTAGTAGCGGACTAGCGGGCGTAGCCTACGAGCAGTACTTC. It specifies CASSSGLAGVAYEQYF.

The CDR3 coding sequence is TGCGCCAGCAGCCCCCAGGAAAGGGAGACCCAGTACTTC. Residues: CASSPQERETQYF. V gene TRBV4-1 combines with J gene TRBJ2-5; D unresolved. The ends were cut back, 4 bases at V and 5 bases at J, with 11 bases in the middle. This CDR3 has 13 amino acids. CDR1 is MGHRA and CDR2 is YSYEKL in the germline V gene.

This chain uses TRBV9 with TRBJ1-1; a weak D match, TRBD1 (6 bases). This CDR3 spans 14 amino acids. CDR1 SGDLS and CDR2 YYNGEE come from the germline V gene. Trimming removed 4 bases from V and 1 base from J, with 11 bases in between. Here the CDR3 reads CASSSQTGNTEAFF. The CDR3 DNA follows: TGTGCCAGCAGCTCCCAGACAGGGAACACTGAAGCTTTCTTT.

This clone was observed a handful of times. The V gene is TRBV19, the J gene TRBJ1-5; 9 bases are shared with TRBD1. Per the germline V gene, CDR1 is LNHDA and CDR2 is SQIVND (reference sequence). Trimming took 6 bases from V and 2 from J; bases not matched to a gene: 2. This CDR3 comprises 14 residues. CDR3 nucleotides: TGTGCCAGTAGCCGGACAGGGGGCAATCAGCCCCAGCATTTT. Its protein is CASSRTGGNQPQHF.

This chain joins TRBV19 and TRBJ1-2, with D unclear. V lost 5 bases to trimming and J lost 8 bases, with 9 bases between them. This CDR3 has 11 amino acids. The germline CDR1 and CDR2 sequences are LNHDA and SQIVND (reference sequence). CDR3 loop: CASSPSQGYTF. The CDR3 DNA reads TGTGCCAGTAGTCCATCGCAGGGCTACACCTTC.

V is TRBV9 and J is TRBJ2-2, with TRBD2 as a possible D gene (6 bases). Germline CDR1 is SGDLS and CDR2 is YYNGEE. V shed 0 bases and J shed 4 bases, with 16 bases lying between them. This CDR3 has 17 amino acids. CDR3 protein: CASSVGAEGRITGELFF. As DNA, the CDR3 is TGTGCCAGCAGCGTAGGCGCGGAGGGGCGAATCACCGGGGAGCTGTTTTTT.

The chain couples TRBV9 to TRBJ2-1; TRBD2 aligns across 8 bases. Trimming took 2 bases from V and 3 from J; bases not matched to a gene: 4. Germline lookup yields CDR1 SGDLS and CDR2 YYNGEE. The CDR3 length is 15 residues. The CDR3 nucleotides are TGTGCCAGCAGCGTGAGCGGGGGCCACTACAATGAGCAGTTCTTC. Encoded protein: CASSVSGGHYNEQFF.

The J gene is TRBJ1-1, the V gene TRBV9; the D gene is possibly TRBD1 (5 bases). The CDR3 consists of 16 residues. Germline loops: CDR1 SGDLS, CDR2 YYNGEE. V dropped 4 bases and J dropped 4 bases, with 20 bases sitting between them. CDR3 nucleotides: TGTGCCAGCAGCCCCCTGGGAGGGGCGCAGGGCACTGAAGCTTTCTTT. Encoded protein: CASSPLGGAQGTEAFF.

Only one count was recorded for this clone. The chain's CDR3 is CASCGTSGSYNEQFF. The CDR3, as DNA: TGTGCCAGCTGCGGGACTAGCGGTTCCTACAATGAGCAGTTCTTC. The V and J genes are TRBV6-5 and TRBJ2-1; 11 bases map to TRBD2. CDR1 and CDR2 from the germline V gene are MNHEY and SVGAGI. Trimming removed 8 bases from V and 1 base from J; junction bases left unmatched: 4. The CDR3 loop spans 15 amino acids.

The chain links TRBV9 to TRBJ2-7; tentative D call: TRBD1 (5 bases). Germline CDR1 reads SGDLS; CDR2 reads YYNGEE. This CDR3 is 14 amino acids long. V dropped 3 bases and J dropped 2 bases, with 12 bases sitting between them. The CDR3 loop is CASSAAGQTYEQYF. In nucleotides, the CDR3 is TGTGCCAGCAGCGCGGCTGGACAAACCTACGAGCAGTACTTC.

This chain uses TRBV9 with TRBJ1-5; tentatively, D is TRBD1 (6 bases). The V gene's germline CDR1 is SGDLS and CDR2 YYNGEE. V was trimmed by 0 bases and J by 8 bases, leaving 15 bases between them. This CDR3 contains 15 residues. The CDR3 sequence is CASSVGGGPVEPQHF. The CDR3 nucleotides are TGTGCCAGCAGCGTAGGAGGGGGTCCGGTGGAGCCCCAGCATTTT.

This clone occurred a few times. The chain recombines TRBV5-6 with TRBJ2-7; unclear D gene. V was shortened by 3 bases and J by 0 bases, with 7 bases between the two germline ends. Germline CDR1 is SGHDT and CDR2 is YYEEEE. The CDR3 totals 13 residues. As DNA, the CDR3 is TGTGCCAGCAGCTCCTTAAACTCCTACGAGCAGTACTTC. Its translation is CASSSLNSYEQYF.

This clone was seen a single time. The CDR3 DNA reads as TGCGCCAGCAGCTCCGGACACGGTTTCGGTGAGCAGTTCTTC. Amino acids: CASSSGHGFGEQFF. V usage is TRBV5-1 and J usage is TRBJ2-1; the D gene is possibly TRBD1 (5 bases). Germline CDR1 SGHRS, CDR2 YFSETQ. The CDR3 spans 14 residues. V was cut by 3 bases and J by 9 bases, with 16 bases left in between.

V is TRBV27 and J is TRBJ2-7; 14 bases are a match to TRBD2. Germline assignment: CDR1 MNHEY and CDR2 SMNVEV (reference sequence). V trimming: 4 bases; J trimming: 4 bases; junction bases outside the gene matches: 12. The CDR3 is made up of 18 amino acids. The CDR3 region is CASSSGLAGVGLSYEQYF. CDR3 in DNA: TGTGCCAGCAGTTCGGGACTAGCGGGAGTCGGTTTATCTTACGAGCAGTACTTC.

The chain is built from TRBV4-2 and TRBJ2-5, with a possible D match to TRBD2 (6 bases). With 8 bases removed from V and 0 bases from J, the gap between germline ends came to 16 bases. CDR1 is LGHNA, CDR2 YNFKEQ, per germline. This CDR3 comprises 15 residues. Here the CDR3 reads CASAATGGNQETQYF. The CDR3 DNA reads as TGTGCCAGCGCCGCGACCGGCGGGAACCAAGAGACCCAGTACTTC.

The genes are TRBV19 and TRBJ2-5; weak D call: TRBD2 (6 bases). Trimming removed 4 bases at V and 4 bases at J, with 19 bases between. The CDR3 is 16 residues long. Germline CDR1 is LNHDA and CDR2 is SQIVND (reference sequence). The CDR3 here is CASSKVIGGAVETQYF. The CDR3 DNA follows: TGTGCCAGTAGTAAGGTTATAGGAGGGGCCGTAGAGACCCAGTACTTC.

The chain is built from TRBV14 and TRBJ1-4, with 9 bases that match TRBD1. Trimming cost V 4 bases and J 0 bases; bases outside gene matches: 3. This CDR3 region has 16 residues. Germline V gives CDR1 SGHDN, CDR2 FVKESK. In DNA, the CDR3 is TGTGCCAGCAGCCCGACAGGGGGGTCAACTAATGAAAAACTGTTTTTT. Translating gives CASSPTGGSTNEKLFF.

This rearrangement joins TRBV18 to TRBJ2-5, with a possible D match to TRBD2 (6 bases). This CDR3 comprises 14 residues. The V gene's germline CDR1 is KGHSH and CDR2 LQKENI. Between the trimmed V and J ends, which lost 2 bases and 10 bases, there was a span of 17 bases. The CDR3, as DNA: TGTGCCAGCTCACCAGTGACTAGTGCCGTGGGCCAGTACTTC. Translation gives CASSPVTSAVGQYF.

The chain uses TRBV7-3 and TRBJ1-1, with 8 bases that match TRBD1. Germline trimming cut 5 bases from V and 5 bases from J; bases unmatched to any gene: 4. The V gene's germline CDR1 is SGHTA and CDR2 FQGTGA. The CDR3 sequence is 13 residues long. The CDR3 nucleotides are TGTGCCAGCAGCCCGCAGGGGGCAACTGAAGCTTTCTTT. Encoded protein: CASSPQGATEAFF.

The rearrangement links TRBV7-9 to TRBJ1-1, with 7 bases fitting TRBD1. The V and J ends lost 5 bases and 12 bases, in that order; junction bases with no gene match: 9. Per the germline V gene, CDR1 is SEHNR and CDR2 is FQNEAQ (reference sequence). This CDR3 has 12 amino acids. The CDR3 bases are TGTGCCAGCAGCCCCCAGACAGGGAAGCCTTTCTTT. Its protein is CASSPQTGKPFF.

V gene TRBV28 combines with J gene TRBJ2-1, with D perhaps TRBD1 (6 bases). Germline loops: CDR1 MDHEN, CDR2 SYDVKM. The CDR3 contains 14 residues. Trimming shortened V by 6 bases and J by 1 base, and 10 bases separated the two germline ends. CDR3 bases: TGTGCCAGCAGGAACAGGGAGTCCTACAATGAGCAGTTCTTC. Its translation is CASRNRESYNEQFF.

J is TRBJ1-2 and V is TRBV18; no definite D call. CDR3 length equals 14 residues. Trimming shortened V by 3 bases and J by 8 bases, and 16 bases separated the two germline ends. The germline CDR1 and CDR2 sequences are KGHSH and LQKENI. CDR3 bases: TGTGCCAGCTCACCCCTCGACACCGGAGGGGGCTACACCTTC. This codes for CASSPLDTGGGYTF.

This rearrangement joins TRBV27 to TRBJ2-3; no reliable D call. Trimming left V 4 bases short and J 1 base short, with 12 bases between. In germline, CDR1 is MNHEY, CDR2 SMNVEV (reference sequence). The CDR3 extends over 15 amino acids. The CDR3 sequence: CASSYLVTGTDTQYF. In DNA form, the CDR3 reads TGTGCCAGCAGTTACCTGGTCACTGGCACAGATACGCAGTATTTT.

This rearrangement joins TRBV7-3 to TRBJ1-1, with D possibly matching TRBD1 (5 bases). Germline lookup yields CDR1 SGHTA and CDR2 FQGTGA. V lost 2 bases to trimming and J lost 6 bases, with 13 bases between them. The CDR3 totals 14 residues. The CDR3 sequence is CASSLLGRVSEAFF. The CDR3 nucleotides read TGTGCCAGCAGCTTACTGGGCAGGGTCTCTGAAGCTTTCTTT.

The CDR3 region is CASRLRTGFTNEQFF. DNA for the CDR3: TGTGCCAGCAGACTCCGGACAGGTTTCACCAATGAGCAGTTCTTC. This chain uses TRBV27 with TRBJ2-1; 7 bases line up with TRBD1. V was pared by 6 bases and J by 6 bases, with 11 bases of the junction left unmatched. The CDR3 extends over 15 amino acids. CDR1 is MNHEY, CDR2 SMNVEV, per germline (reference sequence).

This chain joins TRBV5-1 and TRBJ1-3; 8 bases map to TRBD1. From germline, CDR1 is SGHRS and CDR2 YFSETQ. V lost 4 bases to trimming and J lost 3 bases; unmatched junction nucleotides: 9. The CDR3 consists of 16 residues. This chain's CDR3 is CASSPRTGNGGNTIYF. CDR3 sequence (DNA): TGCGCCAGCAGCCCGCGGACAGGGAATGGTGGAAACACCATATATTTT.

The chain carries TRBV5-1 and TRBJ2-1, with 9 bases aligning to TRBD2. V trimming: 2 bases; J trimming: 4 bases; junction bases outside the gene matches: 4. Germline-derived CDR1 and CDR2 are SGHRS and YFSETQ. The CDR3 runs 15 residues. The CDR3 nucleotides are TGCGCCAGCAGCTTTAGCGGGGGAGAATACAATGAGCAGTTCTTC. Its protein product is CASSFSGGEYNEQFF.

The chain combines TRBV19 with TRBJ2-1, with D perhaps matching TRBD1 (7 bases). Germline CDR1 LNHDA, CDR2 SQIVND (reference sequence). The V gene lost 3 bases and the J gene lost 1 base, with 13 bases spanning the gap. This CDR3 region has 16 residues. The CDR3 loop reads CASSIGGRGSYNEQFF. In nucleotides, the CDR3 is TGTGCCAGTAGTATCGGGGGCAGGGGGTCCTACAATGAGCAGTTCTTC.